This T cell receptor (beta chain) was profiled in a study of cytomegalovirus exposure and HLA in healthy donors. The donors were members of the roughly 120-subject validation cohort (separate from the roughly 670-subject first cohort). Study observations and caveats: Reportedly, cytomegalovirus status was diagnosed with high sensitivity and specificity. According to a later analysis, TCR clusters from the first cohort tended to co-occur in the approximately 120 validation repertoires. Some TCR beta chains (roughly 160 of them) were listed as cytomegalovirus-associated.

With regard to this clone: The antigen remains undetermined.

CDR3 length: 13 residues. V shed 5 bases and J shed 5 bases, with 12 bases lying between them. Germline loops: CDR1 SGHAT, CDR2 FQNNGV. Some clones are missing from TCRdb's copy, which holds only in-frame ones; the method was immunoSEQ multiplex PCR. Among some 180,000 clones listed, approximately 78% were seen once. This sequence joins TRBV11-2 and TRBJ2-5; perhaps TRBD1 as D (6 bases). The sample comprised PBMCs. The source is a woman aged 25 to 45 in good health and CMV-seronegative. In nucleotides, the CDR3 is TGTGCCAGCAGCCTCCAAAGGGGGGAGACCCAGTACTTC. Translation gives CASSLQRGETQYF. Filled out from reference TRBV11-2 and TRBJ2-5, the complete variable domain reads EAGVAQSPRYKIIEKRQSVAFWCNPISGHATLYWYQQILGQGPKLLIQFQNNGVVDDSQLPKDRFSAERLKGVDSTLKIQPAKLEDSAVYLCASSLQRGETQYFGPGTRLLVL.